Shown below are 5 T cell receptor beta chains from a single sample sequenced in a study of cytomegalovirus exposure and HLA in healthy donors. Primers included in the PCR were 60 Vbeta and 13 Jbeta primers. Here immunoSEQ multiplex PCR was the method, and the copy in TCRdb shows in-frame clones only, minus some. The sample contains roughly 99,000 clones, 79% of which appear only once. Material for sequencing was PBMCs. These receptor sequences come from a male donor in good health and CMV-seropositive.

This clone is a singleton in its sample. V gene TRBV5-1 combines with J gene TRBJ1-2, with 7 bases matching TRBD1. This CDR3 has 12 residues. Germline values: CDR1 SGHRS, CDR2 YFSETQ. J was trimmed by 8 bases and V by 4 bases; bases with no gene match: 5. The CDR3 loop reads CASSPTGQGYTF. CDR3 nucleotide sequence: TGCGCCAGCAGCCCCACGGGACAGGGCTACACCTTC.

The rearrangement joins TRBV4-1 to TRBJ1-2; tentative D call: TRBD1 (5 bases). Trimming removed 6 bases at V and 4 bases at J, with 18 bases between. In germline, CDR1 is MGHRA, CDR2 YSYEKL. This CDR3 contains 15 residues. This chain's CDR3 is CASRSPGGIRYGYTF. The CDR3 DNA follows: TGCGCCAGCAGGTCCCCGGGGGGGATTCGCTATGGCTACACCTTC.

This clone was counted only a few times. The chain recombines TRBV29-1 with TRBJ1-1; tentative D call: TRBD1 (6 bases). Germline V gene sequence: CDR1 SQVTM, CDR2 ANQGSEA. Trimming removed 6 bases at V and 0 bases at J, with 11 bases between. This CDR3 contains 13 residues. The CDR3 region is CSVNRDLNTEAFF. The CDR3 DNA sequence: TGCAGCGTCAACAGGGACCTGAACACTGAAGCTTTCTTT.

This clone was detected a few times. The chain links TRBV5-1 to TRBJ2-6, with 9 bases that match TRBD1. Germline trimming cut 2 bases from V and 8 bases from J; bases unmatched to any gene: 2. CDR3 length: 14 residues. Germline V CDR1 and CDR2: SGHRS, YFSETQ. The CDR3, as DNA: TGCGCCAGCAGCTTAGGGACAGGGTCCAACGTCCTGACTTTC. This encodes CASSLGTGSNVLTF.

Comments on this clone: Distinct nucleotide sequences in the sample also encode this CDR3. J is TRBJ1-1 and V is TRBV19; 9 bases are a match to TRBD1. V shed 6 bases and J 2 bases; nucleotides not matched to a gene: 4. Germline V gene data show CDR1 as LNHDA and CDR2 as SQIVND (reference sequence). This CDR3 comprises 14 residues. The CDR3 bases are TGTGCCAGTAGCCCGGGACAGGGAAACACTGAAGCTTTCTTT. Translating gives CASSPGQGNTEAFF.